The following is a TCR beta chain sequence with its context. Its antigen remains undetermined. Per-base qualities were not stored, and no clone one base away is much larger. The method was the immunoSEQ multiplex PCR assay. TCRdb limited this immuneACCESS table to in-frame rearrangements with V and J called. A share of clones is missing; checked studies link under half to unresolved V genes, and the rest is unexplained. Here the sample has about 93,000 clones; about 95% occur a single time. 0.25% to 0.3% of the sample lies in the top ten. The data stem from a study of technical replicates of blood from a few donors (dated by TCRdb to the late 2010s). The germline V gene (reference sequence) provides CDR1 GTSNPN and CDR2 SVGIG. From its cysteine to its phenylalanine, the CDR3 spans 12 amino acids. Kept here is only the CDR3 DNA, which spans 36 bases and is read in frame from base 1. V gives up 0 bases and J gives up 0 bases, and the segment between their germline ends measures 2 bases.

The specimen was T cells isolated from PBMCs. The chain links TRBV30 with TRBJ2-5, with no reliable assignment of the D segment. This clonotype was obtained from a human donor in good health. The CDR3 reads CAWSVNQETQYF. The nucleotide sequence reads TGTGCCTGGAGTGTTAACCAAGAGACCCAGTACTTC.